Below, one T cell receptor (beta chain) is given with its context. It lacks a known antigen. The sample is drawn from a study of CXCR3-negative and CXCR3-positive naive CD8 T cells (dated by TCRdb to between 2018 and 2021). As for the study more broadly: Roughly 150 million TRB reads were obtained in total, roughly 1.5 +/- 0.3 million reads per library. Data from 11 donors, pooled across two independent experiments, went into the diversity and physicochemical repertoire analyses. For the TRBV-TRBJ cluster analysis, the naive subsets came from 5 donors, while the memory cells came from 3 donors.

Beyond this particular receptor, the publication reports: Similar TRBV-TRBJ usage was shown by naive CXCR3-negative and CXCR3-positive cells from the same donor, whereas distinct patterns were shown by memory cells. TRB CDR3s from CXCR3-positive naive cells showed higher hydrophobicity (lower Kidera factor 4), lower energy, and higher strength and volume indices than CXCR3-negative naive cells. Because surface CD5, which is linked to self-reactivity in mice, was comparable between the naive subsets, TCR interaction strength was also inferred from TRB CDR3 physicochemical properties. Comparably high repertoire diversity was found in both naive subsets, whereas much lower repertoire diversity was found in memory CD8+ T cells. Freshly isolated PBMCs were used for most assays because CXCR3 expression went down partially after cryopreservation.

For every CD8+ T cell subset, 300,000 cells were flow-sorted straight into RLT lysis buffer, and each subset was sorted in triplicate. To keep memory contaminants out, a stringent definition of naive CD8+ T cells was applied: CD45RO-CCR7+CD27+CD95-. Using standard density gradient centrifugation, peripheral blood mononuclear cells were isolated from buffy coats. A FACSAria III was used to flow-sort naive CXCR3-negative and CXCR3-positive CD8+ T cells. An RNeasy Mini Kit was used to extract total RNA from the sorted cells. The sequencer listed for this sample is NextSeq 550. The Human TCR Profiling Kit (MiLaboratory) was used to prepare UMI-labeled 5' RACE TRB cDNA libraries. The full amount of extracted RNA was used for cDNA synthesis, and the full amount of resulting cDNA was used for PCR amplification. Libraries were prepared in parallel with an identical number of PCR cycles. The authors' pipeline ran thus. MIGEC and MiXCR extracted about 54,000 +/- 9,700 unique UMI-labeled TRB cDNA molecules per library, requiring at least two reads per UMI. On average, roughly 40,000 +/- 10,000 functional in-frame TRB CDR3 nucleotide clonotypes lacking stop codons were found per library. Diversity metrics, including normalized Shannon-Wiener and Chao1, were computed in VDJtools after downsampling to 5000 UMI-labeled TRB molecules per sample. Clonotype-size-weighted physicochemical properties of the central five CDR3 residues (interaction energy, strength, volume and Kidera factor 4) were computed in VDJtools. TCRdb reprocessed the raw reads; every CDR3 protein sequence is a single record, and DNA is not supplied. TCRdb's processing, not the authors', yielded these V and J calls. For this sample, the table gives more than 70,000 distinct CDR3 sequences. The top ten clones comprise about 0.62% of the sample.

The germline V gene (reference sequence) sets CDR1 to SEHNR and CDR2 to FQNEAQ. Measured from the cysteine to the phenylalanine, the CDR3 is 16 residues long. The coding DNA is unavailable. The sequenced sample was naive CXCR3+ CD8+ T cells from blood. According to the study, the label for this sample's cell subset or site signals: CD45RO-CCR7+CD27+CD95- naive CD8+ T cells expressing CXCR3 (TNR3+). The chain links TRBV7-9 with TRBJ1-5; TCRdb's assignment of TRBD1 cannot be checked, as there is no DNA. This TCR was sampled from a human donor in good health. Some clones in this sample may be carry-over from other donors' samples. The CDR3 region has the sequence CASSSPDRGDNQPQHF.